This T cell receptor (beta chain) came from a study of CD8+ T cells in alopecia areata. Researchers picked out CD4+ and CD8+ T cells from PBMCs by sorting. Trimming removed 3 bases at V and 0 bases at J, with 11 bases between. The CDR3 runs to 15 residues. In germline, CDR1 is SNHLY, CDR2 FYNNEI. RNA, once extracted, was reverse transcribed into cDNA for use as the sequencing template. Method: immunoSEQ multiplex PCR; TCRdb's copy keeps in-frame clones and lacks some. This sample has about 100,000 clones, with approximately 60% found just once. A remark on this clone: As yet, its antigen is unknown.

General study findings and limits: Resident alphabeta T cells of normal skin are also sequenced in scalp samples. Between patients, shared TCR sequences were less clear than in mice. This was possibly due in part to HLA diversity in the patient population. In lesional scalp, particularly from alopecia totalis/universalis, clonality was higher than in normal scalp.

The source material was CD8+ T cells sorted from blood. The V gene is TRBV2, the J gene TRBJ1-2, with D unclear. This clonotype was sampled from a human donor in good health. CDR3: CASSDPAAANYGYTF. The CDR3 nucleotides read TGTGCCAGCAGTGACCCCGCCGCCGCTAACTATGGCTACACCTTC.